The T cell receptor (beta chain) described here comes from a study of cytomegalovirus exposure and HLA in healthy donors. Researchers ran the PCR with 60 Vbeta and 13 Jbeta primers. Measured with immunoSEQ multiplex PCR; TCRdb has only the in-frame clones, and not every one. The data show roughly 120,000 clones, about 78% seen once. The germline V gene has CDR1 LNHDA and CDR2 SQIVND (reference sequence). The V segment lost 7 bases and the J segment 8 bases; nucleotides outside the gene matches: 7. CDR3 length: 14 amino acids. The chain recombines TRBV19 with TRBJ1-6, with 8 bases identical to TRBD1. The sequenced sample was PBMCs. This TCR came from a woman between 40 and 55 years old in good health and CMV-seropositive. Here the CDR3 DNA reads TGTGCCAGTACCCAGACAGGGGCCTATTCACCCCTCCACTTT. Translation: CASTQTGAYSPLHF. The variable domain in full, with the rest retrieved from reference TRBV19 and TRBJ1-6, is DGGITQSPKYLFRKEGQNVTLSCEQNLNHDAMYWYRQDPGQGLRLIYYSQIVNDFQKGDIAEGYSVSREKKESFPLTVTSAQKNPTAFYLCASTQTGAYSPLHFGNGTRLTVT.